This record covers a single T cell receptor (beta chain). Its target is unknown. This sample is part of a study of CD8 T cells in Susac syndrome. Study conclusions and caveats: The authors acknowledged that their TCR sequencing and HLA analysis involved a relatively small number of individuals.

RNA in amounts of about 0.5 to 1 ug was reverse transcribed with random hexamers. The method of amplification for TCR beta CDR3 was immunoSEQ multiplex PCR, covering 54 Vbeta and 13 Jbeta. TCRdb fed the immunoSEQ multiplex PCR reads into MiXCR, producing one record per CDR3 protein. Found here are approximately 220,000 distinct CDR3 sequences, around nine tenths of them singletons; the top ten hold around 0.13%. Germline loops: CDR1 SEHNR, CDR2 FQNEAQ (reference sequence). The CDR3 has 12 amino acids. Trimming shortened V by 6 bases and J by 3 bases, and 9 bases separated the two germline ends. Sample: CD8+ T cells from PBMCs. The J gene is TRBJ2-7, the V gene TRBV7-9, with D perhaps TRBD2 (6 bases). This clonotype was sampled from a human donor with multiple sclerosis. This CDR3 reads CASRDSGYEQYF. The CDR3 region has the DNA TGTGCCAGCAGGGATAGCGGCTACGAGCAGTACTTC.